What follows are 27 T cell receptor beta chains derived from one specimen sequenced in a study of T cells after yellow fever vaccination. From the 5' RACE reads, TCRdb called clonotypes with MiXCR, one entry per CDR3 protein. The sample has 600,000 to 750,000 distinct CDR3 sequences, roughly an eighth seen once. The sample was PBMCs, taken on the day of the yellow fever booster vaccination. These receptors were taken from a man aged 25-45 years who received the YFV17D yellow fever vaccine.

This clonotype was detected a few times. The rearrangement links TRBV30 to TRBJ1-5; no clear D gene. Germline CDR1 reads GTSNPN; CDR2 reads SVGIG (reference sequence). Between the trimmed V and J ends, which lost 4 bases and 6 bases, there was a span of 10 bases. This CDR3 has 12 residues. For the CDR3, the DNA is TGTGCCTGGAAATCGGAGGGTCAGCCCCAGCATTTT. Translation: CAWKSEGQPQHF.

This chain connects TRBV10-3 to TRBJ2-5, with 10 positions matching TRBD2. With 4 bases clipped from V and 4 bases from J, the junction kept 3 bases outside the gene matches. The CDR3 covers 14 residues. Germline CDR1 is ENHRY and CDR2 is SYGVKD. The CDR3 DNA sequence: TGTGCCATCAGTGTGGTAGCGGGAGGAGAGACCCAGTACTTC. Amino acid sequence: CAISVVAGGETQYF.

This clonotype was detected only a few times. The rearrangement joins TRBV7-2 to TRBJ2-4, with D maybe TRBD2 (6 bases). The CDR3 has 16 residues. Germline values: CDR1 SGHTA, CDR2 FQGNSA. V lost 7 bases to trimming and J lost 1 base, with 17 bases between them. The CDR3 spells CASTLWGDRAKNIQYF. The CDR3 DNA reads as TGTGCCAGCACCCTTTGGGGGGATAGGGCCAAAAACATTCAGTACTTC. The variable domain in full, completed from reference TRBV7-2 and TRBJ2-4, reads GAGVSQSPSNKVTEKGKDVELRCDPISGHTALYWYRQSLGQGLEFLIYFQGNSAPDKSGLPSDRFSAERTGGSVSTLTIQRTQQEDSAVYLCASTLWGDRAKNIQYFGAGTRLSVL.

The V and J genes are TRBV7-9 and TRBJ2-5, with TRBD1 identical over 8 bases. Looked up from germline, CDR1 is SEHNR and CDR2 is FQNEAQ (reference sequence). This CDR3 comprises 15 residues. With V trimmed by 7 bases and J by 3 bases, 10 bases remained unmatched. The CDR3 sequence is CASTTLRDRKETQYF. CDR3 DNA sequence: TGTGCCAGCACCACGCTCCGGGACAGGAAAGAGACCCAGTACTTC.

This clonotype has more than one count but fewer than ten. The chain employs TRBV7-8 and TRBJ2-5; D remains unclear. There are 13 residues in the CDR3. Germline CDR1 reads SGHVS; CDR2 reads FQNEAQ. The germline V and J ends were trimmed by 4 bases and 5 bases, with 11 bases remaining between them. The CDR3 DNA sequence: TGTGCCAGCAGCTCGGACCAGTCCGAGACCCAGTACTTC. This encodes CASSSDQSETQYF. Using reference TRBV7-8 and TRBJ2-5 for the parts outside the CDR3, the full variable domain is GAGVSQSPRYKVAKRGQDVALRCDPISGHVSLFWYQQALGQGPEFLTYFQNEAQLDKSGLPSDRFFAERPEGSVSTLKIQRTQQEDSAVYLCASSSDQSETQYFGPGTRLLVL.

This chain uses TRBV28 with TRBJ2-5; D is unclear. Looked up from germline, CDR1 is MDHEN and CDR2 is SYDVKM. V lost 6 bases, J lost 0 bases, and 8 bases lay in between. CDR3 size: 13 residues. The CDR3 nucleotides read TGTGCCAGCAGCACTACTAACCAAGAGACCCAGTACTTC. This gives the protein CASSTTNQETQYF.

This clonotype was observed a handful of times. The rearrangement joins TRBV7-9 to TRBJ2-1; 11 nucleotides agree with TRBD2. Germline loops: CDR1 SEHNR, CDR2 FQNEAQ (reference sequence). The CDR3 extends over 16 amino acids. V lost 5 bases, J lost 6 bases, and 9 bases stayed unmatched. The DNA for the CDR3 is TGTGCCAGCAGCACGAGAAGGCTAGCGGGAGGCAATGAGCAGTTCTTC. Encoded protein: CASSTRRLAGGNEQFF. The variable domain in full, with the rest retrieved from reference TRBV7-9 and TRBJ2-1, is DTGVSQNPRHKITKRGQNVTFRCDPISEHNRLYWYRQTLGQGPEFLTYFQNEAQLEKSRLLSDRFSAERPKGSFSTLEIQRTEQGDSAMYLCASSTRRLAGGNEQFFGPGTRLTVL.

This chain connects TRBV6-1 to TRBJ1-5; D may be TRBD1 (5 bases). This CDR3 is built from 13 residues. V lost 6 bases and J lost 5, with 11 bases in between. CDR1 and CDR2 (germline): MNHNS, SASEGT. CDR3 residues: CASRGEGDQPQHF. The CDR3 nucleotides are TGTGCCAGCAGAGGGGAGGGCGATCAGCCCCAGCATTTT.

A few counts support this clonotype. The rearrangement links TRBV25-1 to TRBJ2-3; no clear D gene. The germline gives CDR1 MGHDK, CDR2 SYGVNS. The CDR3 extends over 15 amino acids. Trimming removed 4 bases at V and 2 bases at J, with 13 bases between. This chain's CDR3 is CASSGFGWDTDTQYF. CDR3 coding DNA: TGTGCCAGCAGTGGATTTGGGTGGGACACAGATACGCAGTATTTT.

This clonotype was found a few times. The chain carries TRBV30 and TRBJ2-7, with TRBD2 identical over 7 bases. The J segment lost 1 base and the V segment lost 1 base, leaving 4 bases of the junction unmatched. Germline V CDR1 and CDR2: GTSNPN, SVGIG (reference sequence). The length of the CDR3 is 14 residues. This CDR3 is CAWSAGGSSYEQYF. CDR3 nucleotides: TGTGCCTGGAGTGCTGGCGGGAGTTCCTACGAGCAGTACTTC.

On this clonotype itself: One end of the junction does not line up with germline, which may come from a read error. The chain links TRBV12-3 or TRBV12-4 to TRBJ2-1; 9 bases match TRBD1. The CDR3 runs to 12 residues. The DNA of the CDR3 is TGTGCCAGCAGTTCTCCCGACAGGGGGTTGCCCTTC. Its translation is CASSSPDRGLPF.

V is TRBV20-1 and J is TRBJ1-5, with unresolved D. The V gene lost 8 bases and the J gene lost 0 bases, with 5 bases spanning the gap. The germline gives CDR1 DFQATT, CDR2 SNEGSKA (reference sequence). The CDR3 extends over 11 amino acids. This CDR3 reads CSRISNQPQHF. DNA of the CDR3: TGCAGTCGTATTAGCAATCAGCCCCAGCATTTT.

The chain employs TRBV20-1 and TRBJ2-7; the D is unclear. Trimming shortened V by 1 base and J by 5 bases, and 12 bases separated the two germline ends. Germline V gene sequence: CDR1 DFQATT, CDR2 SNEGSKA (reference sequence). The CDR3 is 13 amino acids. Here the CDR3 reads CSARGGYLHEQYF. The CDR3 DNA follows: TGCAGTGCTAGAGGGGGATATTTGCACGAGCAGTACTTC.

This clonotype was counted a few times. The rearrangement joins TRBV24-1 to TRBJ2-3; the D gene is possibly TRBD1 (5 bases). This CDR3 contains 17 residues. The V gene lost 2 bases and the J gene lost 0 bases, with 14 bases spanning the gap. Germline V gene lookup returns CDR1 KGHDR and CDR2 SFDVKD. The CDR3 DNA is TGTGCCACCAGTGATTCCCCCTCGACAGTCAGCACAGATACGCAGTATTTT. Translation gives CATSDSPSTVSTDTQYF.

This chain uses TRBV23-1 with TRBJ2-1; D is unclear. TRBV23-1 is assigned to the ORF class and has an uncertain function. The V end lost 10 bases, the J end lost 4 bases, and 11 bases lay between the germline ends. The CDR3 runs to 12 residues. The CDR3 bases are TGCGCCACTCCATATATGTACAATGAGCAGTTCTTC. It codes for CATPYMYNEQFF.

This clonotype was seen a handful of times. The chain joins TRBV5-1 to TRBJ2-7; D gene unclear. CDR1 and CDR2 from the germline V gene are SGHRS and YFSETQ. The CDR3 has 15 residues. Trimming took off 0 bases at V and 3 bases at J, with 13 bases between the two ends. In nucleotides, the CDR3 is TGCGCCAGCAGCTTGGACCCCAGGACGAGCTACGAGCAGTACTTC. Translated: CASSLDPRTSYEQYF.

In its sample, this clonotype was seen a few times. The rearrangement joins TRBV19 to TRBJ1-5, with 8 bases lining up with TRBD1. CDR3 length equals 14 residues. The germline gives CDR1 LNHDA, CDR2 SQIVND (reference sequence). Unmatched junction bases numbered 4, after V lost 5 bases and J lost 4 bases. The CDR3 loop reads CASSADRVNQPQHF. The DNA of the CDR3 is TGTGCCAGTAGTGCGGACAGGGTGAATCAGCCCCAGCATTTT.

This clonotype has more than one count but fewer than ten. The chain has TRBV5-1 and TRBJ1-1; 8 bases are shared with TRBD1. CDR3 size: 15 residues. The germline V gene encodes CDR1 SGHRS and CDR2 YFSETQ. Losses at the gene ends were 0 bases for V and 3 bases for J; bases not matched to a gene: 4. The CDR3 loop reads CASSLVGQGYTEAFF. As DNA, the CDR3 is TGCGCCAGCAGCTTGGTTGGACAGGGATACACTGAAGCTTTCTTT.

The J gene is TRBJ2-2, the V gene TRBV5-1, with unresolved D. CDR1 and CDR2 (germline): SGHRS, YFSETQ. Trimming removed 0 bases from V and 7 bases from J, with 7 bases in between. CDR3 length equals 13 residues. The DNA of the CDR3 is TGCGCCAGCAGCTTGGAGGCGGACGGGGAGCTGTTTTTT. It yields the protein CASSLEADGELFF.

The chain has TRBV7-3 and TRBJ2-1; no clear D. The CDR3 is 15 residues long. The V end was cut by 3 bases, the J end by 5 bases, with 14 bases between. Germline V CDR1 and CDR2: SGHTA, FQGTGA. The CDR3 loop reads CASSLSGGTNNEQFF. The CDR3 DNA follows: TGTGCCAGCAGCTTGTCAGGCGGAACAAACAATGAGCAGTTCTTC.

This chain connects TRBV7-9 to TRBJ1-6; D remains unclear. Germline CDR1 and CDR2: SEHNR and FQNEAQ (reference sequence). The CDR3 contains 12 residues. V lost 8 bases, J lost 5 bases, and 7 bases lay in between. CDR3 nucleotides: TGTGCCAGCTCTCCGAATAATTCACCCCTCCACTTT. Its protein product is CASSPNNSPLHF.

This chain joins TRBV9 and TRBJ2-7; D might be TRBD1 (6 bases). From germline, CDR1 is SGDLS and CDR2 YYNGEE. The CDR3 spans 14 residues. The ends were cut back, 0 bases at V and 4 bases at J, with 11 bases in the middle. CDR3 DNA: TGTGCCAGCAGCGTAGGGACAGACGCTTACGAGCAGTACTTC. This translates into CASSVGTDAYEQYF.

Regarding this clonotype: One junction end does not reproduce the germline sequence, and a read error may be involved. The rearrangement links TRBV5-1 to TRBJ1-1; D gene uncertain. Germline lookup yields CDR1 SGHRS and CDR2 YFSETQ. The CDR3 covers 18 residues. The DNA for the CDR3 is TGCGCCAGCAGCTCCACCGGTTTAGTTTGGGAGAGGAACGCTGAAGCTTTCTTT. As protein: CASSSTGLVWERNAEAFF. Full variable domain (remainder filled in from reference TRBV5-1 and TRBJ1-1): KAGVTQTPRYLIKTRGQQVTLSCSPISGHRSVSWYQQTPGQGLQFLFEYFSETQRNKGNFPGRFSGRQFSNSRSEMNVSTLELGDSALYLCASSSTGLVWERNAEAFFGQGTRLTVV.

The chain has TRBV7-2 and TRBJ1-1; D gene uncertain. The CDR3 has 14 residues. V lost 6 bases and J 1 base, leaving 12 bases between the germline ends. Germline assignment: CDR1 SGHTA and CDR2 FQGNSA. CDR3 nucleotide sequence: TGTGCCAGCAGTATCGCCGAGAGGAACACTGAAGCTTTCTTT. Translating it yields CASSIAERNTEAFF.

The chain has TRBV29-1 and TRBJ1-2; the match to TRBD1 covers 7 bases. Germline V lookup: CDR1 SQVTM, CDR2 ANQGSEA. The CDR3 runs 14 residues. Trimming cost V 4 bases and J 2 bases; bases outside gene matches: 7. Written as DNA, the CDR3 is TGCAGCGTTGTAATGGTACAGGGGAACTATGGCTACACCTTC. Amino acids: CSVVMVQGNYGYTF.

This clonotype was detected a few times. The chain links TRBV7-9 to TRBJ2-7, with D unresolved. The V gene's germline CDR1 is SEHNR and CDR2 FQNEAQ (reference sequence). There are 13 residues in the CDR3. Deletions cut 1 base from V and 2 bases from J, with 6 bases between. The CDR3 protein is CASSLVPAYEQYF. Written as DNA, the CDR3 is TGTGCCAGCAGCTTAGTACCTGCCTACGAGCAGTACTTC.

The CDR3 here is CATSRPPLGEQYF. CDR3 coding DNA: TGTGCCACCAGCAGACCTCCTTTGGGCGAGCAGTACTTC. This sequence joins TRBV15 and TRBJ2-7; D is uncertain. The CDR3 consists of 13 residues. V lost 2 bases and J 6 bases, leaving 11 bases between the germline ends. Germline loops: CDR1 LNHNV, CDR2 YYDKDF (reference sequence). The full variable domain, rest sourced from reference TRBV15 and TRBJ2-7, is DAMVIQNPRYQVTQFGKPVTLSCSQTLNHNVMYWYQQKSSQAPKLLFHYYDKDFNNEADTPDNFQSRRPNTSFCFLDIRSPGLGDTAMYLCATSRPPLGEQYFGPGTRLTVT.